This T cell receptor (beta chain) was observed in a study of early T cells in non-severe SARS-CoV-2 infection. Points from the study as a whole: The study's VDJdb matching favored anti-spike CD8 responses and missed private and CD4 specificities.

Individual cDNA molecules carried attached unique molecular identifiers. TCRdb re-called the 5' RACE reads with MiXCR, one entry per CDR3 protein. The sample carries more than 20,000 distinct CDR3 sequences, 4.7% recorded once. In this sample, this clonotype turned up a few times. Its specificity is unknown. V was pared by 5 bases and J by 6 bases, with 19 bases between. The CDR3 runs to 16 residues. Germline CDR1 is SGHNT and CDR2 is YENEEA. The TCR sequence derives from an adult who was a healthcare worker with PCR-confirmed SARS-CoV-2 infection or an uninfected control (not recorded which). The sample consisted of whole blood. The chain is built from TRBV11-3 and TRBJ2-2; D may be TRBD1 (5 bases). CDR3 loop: CASSHRRQEGAGELFF. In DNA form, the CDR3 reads TGTGCCAGCAGCCATCGACGGCAGGAAGGGGCCGGGGAGCTGTTTTTT.